Below, one T cell receptor (beta chain) is given with its context. This clone was detected only once. Its antigen remains unidentified. Base qualities were left out, and no much larger clone turns up one base away. These data originate in a study of T cell responses to AZD1222 COVID-19 vaccine (dated by TCRdb to the early 2020s). Broadly, across the study: TCR sequencing covered over 230 trial participants: some 210 given two doses of AZD1222 and 26 given two doses of MenACWY control vaccine. Trial participants were enrolled by age into subgroups of 18-55, 56-69 and 70-plus years, and around 140, 26 and 57 TCR-sequenced participants, respectively, were included in these subgroups. General conclusions and limits of the study: After two AZD1222 doses, spike-specific TCR breadth and depth were significantly higher than at day 0 and than in MenACWY recipients. Nearly half of unique spike-specific TCRs reportedly recognized epitopes outside regions mutated in the B.1.351 and B.1.1.7 variants. Conclusions about previously exposed vaccinees are limited, since just six AZD1222 recipients were seropositive for SARS-CoV-2 at baseline. In the small 56-69-year group, the increase in depth fell short of significance, most likely because of low power. No day 14 peak-response samples were available, so repertoires were characterized only after the peak T cell response. Participants were mostly white British, with more females than males. The authors suggested clonal diversity may have been underestimated. CD4 TCRs associated with the vaccine covered the entire spike protein, and the dominant responses were in regions 160-218 and 743-854.

The CDR3 regions of human TCRbeta chains were analyzed by immunosequencing. The paper's processing steps were these. Repertoire TCRs were matched against a reference library of SARS-CoV-2-specific TCRs generated with the MIRA antigen-specificity platform. Breadth was defined as the fraction of unique TCRs that were SARS-CoV-2-associated, and depth was defined as the fraction of total T cells that were SARS-CoV-2-associated. Using the MIRA data, each spike-specific TCR was assigned both to the spike region to which the TCR was reactive and to a CD4 or CD8 class. Log10-transformed breadth and depth values were compared by one-way ANOVA with Sidak's multiple comparisons tests. The immuneACCESS repertoire file appears here via TCRdb, limited to in-frame rearrangements. These files lack a portion of the clones; in checked studies, under half of the deficit traces to unresolved V genes, and the cause of the others is not known. V and J calls and clone size are those listed in that table; D and trimming were worked out from the DNA. A total of 50,000 to 70,000 clones appear in this sample, approximately 86% of them only once. The top ten clones comprise 6.5% to 8.5% of the sample.

This specimen's time point label, interpreted: about 28 days (+/-7) after the second vaccine dose. AZD1222 recipients given second doses at about 4 weeks or at about 12 weeks were pooled, since spike-specific TCR depth and breadth were not found to differ between the two schedules. The vaccinee samples were drawn from two UK trials, COV001 and COV002, one of which was a single-blind randomized controlled phase 2/3 trial testing AZD1222 (ChAdOx1 nCoV-19) in healthy adults. For TCRbeta chain sequencing, PBMC samples from trial participants were taken at day 0 and at day 28 after the second dose. This sequence was found in an adult who received the AZD1222 COVID-19 vaccine. Material: peripheral blood, obtained 28 days after the second AZD1222 dose.

CDR3 region: CATSDGGTAAQPQHF. The DNA sequence reads TGTGCCACCAGTGATGGGGGGACAGCTGCTCAGCCCCAGCATTTT. The sequence joins TRBV24-1 to TRBJ1-5, with 7 bases in between that match TRBD1. Germline trimming: 3 bases from V, 6 bases from J; junction bases outside gene matches: 7. As encoded in the germline V gene, CDR1 is KGHDR while CDR2 is SFDVKD. Spanning cysteine to phenylalanine, the CDR3 consists of 15 amino acids. The kept DNA is CDR3 alone, 45 bases in frame from the first base.